The T cell receptor (beta chain) under discussion was sequenced for a study of lymphopenia after photon versus proton radiotherapy. Study-level points and caveats: Post-nadir TCR diversity decline inversely tracked overall survival among those who died. Only patients who died were analyzed for survival; proton advantage is unproven. Proton therapy kept repertoires fairly stable, unlike photons, which gained effector/memory cells. After lymphocyte nadir, photon-treated repertoires showed oligoclonal expansion, especially CD8+ Temra.

In this sample, this clone turned up a few times. Its specificity is not known. Sequenced by immunoSEQ multiplex PCR; TCRdb stores in-frame clones only, minus some. Seen here are 67,000 or so clones, around 86% observed once, and the top ten hold approximately 11%. The CDR3 runs 12 residues. V shed 7 bases and J shed 1 base, with 8 bases lying between them. Germline V CDR1 and CDR2: SGHDT, YYEEEE. This sequence joins TRBV5-6 and TRBJ1-1; D uncertain. The origin of this receptor is a man older than 75 with esophageal cancer. Specimen: peripheral blood, collected from a patient treated with proton-based radiotherapy. This CDR3 is CASYGQNTEAFF. For the CDR3, the DNA is TGTGCCAGCTATGGTCAGAACACTGAAGCTTTCTTT.